These T cell receptor beta chains were read from a single sample in a study of cytomegalovirus exposure and HLA in healthy donors. Sequencing used immunoSEQ multiplex PCR; TCRdb keeps in-frame clones, though not all of them. Of roughly 200,000 clones in the sample, roughly 70% are singletons; the top ten hold 2% to 3%. The sample consisted of PBMCs. The receptor source for this set is a man aged 35 to 55 in good health and CMV-seropositive. Both conserved end residues are part of each CDR3. D genes are given only for firm matches. A clone size is listed for some rows: how often the clone was seen (once, few, many), or a class if it is expanded.

V	size	J	D	DNA	CDR3
TRBV7-9	-	TRBJ1-6	-	TGTGTCAGCAGCTTAGAGACAGCAGGCTCACCCCTCCACTTT	CVSSLETAGSPLHF
TRBV2	-	TRBJ2-3	TRBD1	TGTGCCAGCAGATCAACAGGGGGCGCGGATACGCAGTATTTT	CASRSTGGADTQYF
TRBV19	-	TRBJ1-1	-	TGTGCCAGTAGTATGTCTAAGAACACTGAAGCTTTCTTT	CASSMSKNTEAFF
TRBV9	-	TRBJ1-1	-	TGTGCCAGCAGCTCTGGTGGGGGGGCCCGAATGTTT	CASSSGGGARMF
TRBV7-9	-	TRBJ1-6	-	TGTGCCAGCAGATTAGCAGGGGTGGATTCACCCCTCCACTTT	CASRLAGVDSPLHF
TRBV6-6	-	TRBJ1-5	-	TGTGCCAGCAGTTACTTTGGAGATAGCAATCAGCCCCAGCATTTT	CASSYFGDSNQPQHF
TRBV12-5	-	TRBJ1-1	-	TGTGCTAGTGGTTTGGTACCCGAGACTGAAGCTTTCTTT	CASGLVPETEAFF
TRBV21-1	-	TRBJ2-3	-	TGTGCCAGCGGCAGAATTACAGGTATCGGCACAGATACGCAGTATTTT	CASGRITGIGTDTQYF
TRBV5-4	once	TRBJ2-4	-	TGTGCCAGCAGCTTGGAGGGGACCAAAAACATTCAGTACTTC	CASSLEGTKNIQYF
TRBV6-5	-	TRBJ2-2	-	TGTGCCAGCAGTTTGTTCGGGGGGAACACCGGGGAGCTGTTTTTT	CASSLFGGNTGELFF
TRBV25-1	once	TRBJ2-4	-	TGTGCCAGCAGTGAGACGGGCATTCAGTACTTC	CASSETGIQYF
TRBV6-5	-	TRBJ2-2	TRBD1	TGTGCCAGCAGTAGGACAGGGAACACCGGGGAGCTGTTTTTT	CASSRTGNTGELFF
TRBV11-3	once	TRBJ2-6	-	TGTGCCAGCAGCCCCGGTAGCTCTGGGGCCAACGTCCTGACTTTC	CASSPGSSGANVLTF
TRBV7-2	-	TRBJ2-7	-	TGTGCCAGCAGCTTAGCAGCCTCCTACGAGCAGTACTTC	CASSLAASYEQYF
TRBV5-6	-	TRBJ2-7	-	TGTGCCAGCAGCCTATGGGGGCGGGCCTACGAGCAGTACTTC	CASSLWGRAYEQYF
TRBV5-1	-	TRBJ1-4	TRBD1	TGCGCCAGCAGCTTGGGGGACAGGAGGGGTCAAAAACTGTTTTTT	CASSLGDRRGQKLFF
TRBV7-8	-	TRBJ2-1	TRBD2	TGTGCCAGCAGCTTAGGGAGTAGCGGGTTGAGCTCCTACAATGAGCAGTTCTTC	CASSLGSSGLSSYNEQFF
TRBV7-6	-	TRBJ2-5	-	TGTGCCAGCAGCTCCCTCGGGGAGACCCAGTACTTC	CASSSLGETQYF
TRBV7-6	few	TRBJ1-6	-	TGTGCCAGCAGCTTAGGTCAGGGCAGGCCGTATTCACCCCTCCACTTT	CASSLGQGRPYSPLHF